Listed below are T cell receptor beta chains from one sample, sequenced in a study of CD8 T cells in acute hepatitis C reinfection. Sequencing was performed with immunoSEQ multiplex PCR; in TCRdb, only in-frame clones are kept and a portion is missing. This sample yields 30,000 to 40,000 clones, of which more than 75% are seen a single time; 0.4% to 0.6% belongs to the top ten. Input material: naive CD8+ T cells from PBMCs. These receptors all come from a man aged 25-40 years with chronic hepatitis C. The CDR3 runs from the conserved cysteine through the conserved F or W. D genes are given only for firm matches. A row's size may be missing; if present it is once, few, many or a size class.

V	size	D	J	DNA	CDR3
TRBV28	-	-	TRBJ2-5	TGTGCCAGCAGCCTACTACAGGGTGCGGAGACCCAGTACTTC	CASSLLQGAETQYF
TRBV10-3	-	-	TRBJ2-2	TGTGCCATCAGTGAGGGACCTAGTTTTCACGGGGAGCTGTTTTTT	CAISEGPSFHGELFF
TRBV14	-	TRBD1	TRBJ2-2	TGTGCCAGCAGCCAAGAGAGACGTTTGCCGGGACAGCCCGACCTGAACACCGGGGAGCTGTTTTTT	CASSQERRLPGQPDLNTGELFF
TRBV29-1	-	TRBD2	TRBJ2-7	TGCAGCGTCACCGGGACTAGCCGATACGAGCAGTACTTC	CSVTGTSRYEQYF
TRBV5-1	-	-	TRBJ2-4	TGCGCCAGCAGCTTGATACCGGGACACCCCCCGTACTTC	CASSLIPGHPPYF
TRBV7-3	-	TRBD2	TRBJ2-3	TGTGCCAGCAGCCCAGGGACTAGCGGGGAAACAGATACGCAGTATTTT	CASSPGTSGETDTQYF
TRBV27	once	-	TRBJ2-1	TGTGCCAGCCTCTCAAGGGGGGGGCGGATCGATGAGCAGTTCTTC	CASLSRGGRIDEQFF
TRBV6-1	once	TRBD1	TRBJ2-7	TGTGCCAGCAGTGACGGGACAGTCGGCAGCGACGAGCAGTACTTC	CASSDGTVGSDEQYF
TRBV4-1	-	-	TRBJ2-7	TGCGCCAGCAGCCAAGATAATGAGGGCGGGCACGACTACGAGCAGTACTTC	CASSQDNEGGHDYEQYF
TRBV7-8	-	-	TRBJ2-7	TGTGCCAGCAGCGTAAAACGTACCTCCTACGAGCAGTACTTC	CASSVKRTSYEQYF
TRBV7-9	once	-	TRBJ1-1	TGTGCCAGCAGCTTCGCGGAGACAGGGAACACTGAAGCTTTCTTT	CASSFAETGNTEAFF
TRBV9	-	-	TRBJ2-1	TGTGCCAGCAGCGTAGGTGGTAGCGGCTACAATGAGCAGTTCTTC	CASSVGGSGYNEQFF
TRBV19	-	-	TRBJ1-1	TGTGCCAGTAGTATGGGGGCTGAAGCTTTCTTT	CASSMGAEAFF
TRBV7-8	-	TRBD2	TRBJ2-7	TGTGCCAGCAGCTTAGGCGGGAGGCCTTCCTACGAGCAGTACTTC	CASSLGGRPSYEQYF
TRBV7-8	-	-	TRBJ2-3	TGTGCCAGCAGCTTATATGTCGCGGACGGGGTCGGCACGCAGTATTTT	CASSLYVADGVGTQYF
TRBV6-1	-	TRBD1	TRBJ1-2	TGTGCCAGCAGTGAAGGGGACAGGGGCCTTGAGGGCTACACCTTC	CASSEGDRGLEGYTF
TRBV27	-	TRBD1	TRBJ1-5	TGTGCCAGCAGTTCCACCGGGGACAGGGATCAGCCCCAGCATTTT	CASSSTGDRDQPQHF
TRBV19	-	-	TRBJ1-2	TGTGCCAGTAGTACACAGGGATCTTACTATGGCTACACCTTC	CASSTQGSYYGYTF
TRBV27	-	-	TRBJ2-7	TGTGCCAGCAGCTGGACAGAGAAATACGAGCAGTACTTC	CASSWTEKYEQYF
TRBV7-9	once	-	TRBJ2-7	TGTGCCAGCAGCTTAGCGGCCCCGAGAGGCTTCTACGAGCAGTACTTC	CASSLAAPRGFYEQYF
TRBV30	-	TRBD1	TRBJ1-2	TGTGCCTGGAGTGACACAGGGGGCTCCTATGGCTACACCTTC	CAWSDTGGSYGYTF
TRBV6-5	-	-	TRBJ2-3	TGTGCCAGCAGTTACTCGGCGTCGGGGGATACGCAGTATTTT	CASSYSASGDTQYF
TRBV19	-	-	TRBJ2-7	TGTGCCAGTAGTGCCTCAGGGGTAGAATCCTACGAGCAGTACTTC	CASSASGVESYEQYF
TRBV29-1	once	-	TRBJ2-7	TGCAGCGTTGAAGATGGTAGCGGCCTCTACGAGCAGTACTTC	CSVEDGSGLYEQYF
TRBV5-4	-	TRBD1	TRBJ1-2	TGTGCCAGCAGCTGGGACAGGGAGGATCATGGCTACACCTTC	CASSWDREDHGYTF
TRBV27	-	-	TRBJ1-5	TGTGCCAGCAGCCAATACCCGCCGACAGGTTATAGCAATCAGCCCCAGCATTTT	CASSQYPPTGYSNQPQHF